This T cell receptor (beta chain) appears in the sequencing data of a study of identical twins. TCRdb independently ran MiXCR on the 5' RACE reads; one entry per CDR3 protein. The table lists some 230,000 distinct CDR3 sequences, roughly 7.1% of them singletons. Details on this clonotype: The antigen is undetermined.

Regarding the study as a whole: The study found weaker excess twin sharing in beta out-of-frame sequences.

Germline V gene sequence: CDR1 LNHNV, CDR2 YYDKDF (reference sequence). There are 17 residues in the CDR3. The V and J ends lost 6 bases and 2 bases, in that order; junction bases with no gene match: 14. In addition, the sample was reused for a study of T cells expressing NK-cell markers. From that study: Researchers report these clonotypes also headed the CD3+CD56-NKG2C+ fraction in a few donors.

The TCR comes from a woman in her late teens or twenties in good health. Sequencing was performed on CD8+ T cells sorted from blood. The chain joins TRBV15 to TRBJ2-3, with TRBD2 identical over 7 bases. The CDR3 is CATRPAHRGEFTDTQYF. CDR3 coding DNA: TGTGCCACCAGACCTGCCCATCGGGGGGAGTTCACAGATACGCAGTATTTT.